This T cell receptor beta chain was found in a study of T cell responses to AZD1222 COVID-19 vaccine. Study at large: The analysis combined second doses at about 4 or about 12 weeks.

Study-wide points: Regions 160-218 and 743-854 held dominance among vaccine-associated CD4 TCRs, which spanned spike. Among spike-specific TCRs, nearly half reportedly target unmutated variant regions. White British ancestry dominated among donors, who included more females, and clonal diversity was possibly underestimated.

In regard to this clone: Its antigen is not identified.

Trimming pared 2 bases from V and 4 bases from J, leaving 12 bases between. There are 15 residues in the CDR3. CDR1 and CDR2 from the germline V gene are SGHTA and FQGNSA. Assay used: immunoSEQ multiplex PCR; TCRdb lists only in-frame clones, some missing. The top ten hold roughly 6.5% of the sample, which has more than 150,000 clones, 85% to 90% seen once. Sequencing was performed on peripheral blood, taken on day 0 of AZD1222 vaccination. This chain links TRBV7-2 with TRBJ2-1; D possibly corresponds to TRBD2 (5 bases). This receptor was obtained from an adult in good health. Here the CDR3 reads CASSLPGITYNEQFF. The DNA for the CDR3 is TGTGCCAGCAGCTTACCGGGGATAACGTACAATGAGCAGTTCTTC. Together with reference TRBV7-2 and TRBJ2-1, the CDR3 gives the full variable domain: GAGVSQSPSNKVTEKGKDVELRCDPISGHTALYWYRQSLGQGLEFLIYFQGNSAPDKSGLPSDRFSAERTGGSVSTLTIQRTQQEDSAVYLCASSLPGITYNEQFFGPGTRLTVL.